Below, one TCR beta chain is given with its context. Its antigen is still unknown. The library was generated by 5' RACE. Each TCR library was prepared from around 3,400 ng of total RNA. cDNA was synthesized with SMARTScribe reverse transcriptase in eight separate reactions per sample. Unique molecular identifiers containing a 6-nucleotide sample barcode were introduced through template switching during cDNA synthesis. Two nested PCRs of approximately 16 and 9 cycles amplified the TCRalpha and TCRbeta cDNA, and bead purification followed each PCR. Before amplification, the cDNA was treated with uracil DNA-glycosylase and purified using the QIAquick PCR purification kit. In the second PCR, Illumina TruSeq-compatible adapters and sample-specific barcodes were added. TapeStation and Qubit were used to check library quality and concentration, and about 5.2 ng of each library went into the pool. Pooled libraries were sequenced on an Illumina HiSeq2500 single-index Rapid Run with 2 x 100 bp reads and custom sequencing primers. Per the original workflow: MiGEC version 1.2.6 was used for UMI-based consensus assembly to correct PCR and sequencing errors. V(D)J alignment, clonotype assembly and CDR3 extraction were performed with MiXCR version 2.1.1. Gene usage, clonotype sharing and MAIT/NKT TCR abundance were normalised by analysing the top 1000, 10 000 and 20 000 clonotypes per sample. After downsampling to 27 000 UMIs, diversity was calculated as the inverse Simpson index using the vegan R package. Paired Mann-Whitney U tests were applied to discordant twin pairs, with Benjamini-Hochberg correction for multiple testing. The reads were reprocessed in TCRdb, with one entry per CDR3 protein sequence and no accompanying DNA. The V and J calls shown here were made by TCRdb, not taken from the authors' results. This sample's records show approximately 300,000 distinct CDR3 sequences. 5.6% of the sample belongs to the ten largest clones.

A 2.5 ml peripheral blood sample was drawn into PAXgene tubes per donor and stored at -80°C. Total RNA was isolated from whole blood with the PAXgene blood miRNA kit on an automated QIAcube, without T cell sorting. Peripheral blood from monozygotic twin pairs who were concordant or discordant for inflammatory bowel disease underwent deep TCRalpha and TCRbeta repertoire profiling using unique molecular barcoding. Smoking habits were recorded for all twin pairs, and individuals were classified as current, former or never smokers. From its cysteine to its phenylalanine, the CDR3 spans 14 amino acids. There is no recorded DNA. Reading the germline V gene gives CDR1 SGHRS and CDR2 YFSETQ. The data stem from a study of monozygotic twins with inflammatory bowel disease (dated by TCRdb to about 2019). Regarding the research as a whole: In total, around 30 monozygotic twin pairs made up the full study: 19 Danish pairs, all IBD-discordant, plus nine German pairs, of which four were IBD-concordant and five were IBD-discordant. Disease-associated traits were sought mainly through comparisons between IBD patients and their genetically identical healthy co-twins within discordant pairs. Each individual had, on average, about 151 000 unique TCRalpha sequences and 181 000 unique TCRbeta sequences available for analysis.

Points the paper makes about the study in general: Different T cell subtypes could not be distinguished in the analysis. Compared with healthy twins, IBD patients had fewer clonotypes in common with other individuals, a difference most pronounced in patients showing signs of disease activity. No single strong signal or clonotype linked to IBD turned up in the results, so the idea that one exists was not supported. Repertoire similarity did not differ between concordant and discordant twins, possibly due to limited statistical power. A decrease in TCRbeta repertoire diversity, as measured by inverse Simpson index, was observed in IBD patients compared with their healthy co-twins. Background noise and inter-individual variability may have been introduced into the repertoires by the differing immunosuppressive treatments among patients.

The specimen sequenced was blood. The TCR comes from a human donor with ulcerative colitis or Crohn's disease, or a healthy co-twin of an affected twin (not recorded which). The V and J genes are TRBV5-1 and TRBJ1-5; TCRdb proposes TRBD1, but this gene call is untestable without DNA. CDR3 loop: CASSSGTGKEPQHF.